One sample yielded the 20 T cell receptor beta chains listed below, sequenced in a study of T cell responses to AZD1222 COVID-19 vaccine. Sequenced by immunoSEQ multiplex PCR; TCRdb stores in-frame clones only, minus some. Among around 180,000 clones listed, 75% to 90% were seen once. This material consisted of peripheral blood, taken on day 0 of AZD1222 vaccination. These receptors were collected from an adult in good health.

The chain combines TRBV24-1 with TRBJ2-1, with 7 nucleotides matching TRBD2. The CDR3 sequence is 15 residues long. The J segment lost 6 bases and the V segment lost 3 bases, leaving 7 bases of the junction unmatched. Germline V gene lookup returns CDR1 KGHDR and CDR2 SFDVKD. The CDR3 sequence: CATSDVGGPVNEQFF. The CDR3 DNA reads as TGTGCCACCAGTGATGTGGGAGGGCCGGTCAATGAGCAGTTCTTC.

V gene TRBV6-1 combines with J gene TRBJ2-7; D may correspond to TRBD1 or TRBD2 (6 bases each). The germline gives CDR1 MNHNS, CDR2 SASEGT. The CDR3 totals 16 residues. V lost 4 bases, J lost 2 bases, and 18 bases lay in between. The CDR3 protein is CASSVAGGLGTYEQYF. CDR3 DNA: TGTGCCAGCAGTGTAGCTGGGGGGCTAGGGACCTACGAGCAGTACTTC.

This chain links TRBV28 with TRBJ1-5; D not certain. The CDR3 extends over 13 amino acids. The V end lost 5 bases, the J end lost 7 bases, and 12 bases lay between the germline ends. The germline gives CDR1 MDHEN, CDR2 SYDVKM. The CDR3 is CASSKGGSQPQHF. CDR3 nucleotides: TGTGCCAGCAGTAAGGGTGGGAGCCAGCCCCAGCATTTT.

In this sample, this clone turned up a few times. The rearrangement uses TRBV3-1 (or the pseudogene TRBV3-2) and TRBJ2-1, with TRBD1 matching 7 bases. This CDR3 comprises 16 residues. The V gene's germline CDR1 is LGHDT and CDR2 YNNKEL (reference sequence). The trim removed 0 bases at V and 6 bases at J, leaving 8 bases unmatched. The CDR3 protein is CASSQDGWYRGNEQFF. Written as DNA, the CDR3 is TGTGCCAGCAGCCAAGATGGTTGGTACAGGGGCAATGAGCAGTTCTTC.

V is TRBV6-2 or TRBV6-3 and J is TRBJ2-3; 8 nucleotides agree with TRBD1. This CDR3 spans 18 amino acids. CDR1 is MNHEY and CDR2 is SVGEGT in the germline V gene. Germline trimming cut 2 bases from V and 0 bases from J; bases unmatched to any gene: 10. CDR3 coding DNA: TGTGCCAGCAGTTACGCGCGAGGGACAGGCTATAGCACAGATACGCAGTATTTT. Translation gives CASSYARGTGYSTDTQYF.

This rearrangement joins TRBV7-9 to TRBJ2-6; D is perhaps TRBD2 (6 bases). Germline V CDR1 and CDR2: SEHNR, FQNEAQ (reference sequence). The CDR3 spans 16 residues. V was shortened by 5 bases and J by 2 bases, with 13 bases between the two germline ends. In DNA, the CDR3 is TGTGCCAGCAGCCAATCATCGGGGGCTGGGGCCAACGTCCTGACTTTC. Amino acid sequence: CASSQSSGAGANVLTF. Based on the CDR3 plus reference TRBV7-9 and TRBJ2-6, the full variable domain is DTGVSQNPRHKITKRGQNVTFRCDPISEHNRLYWYRQTLGQGPEFLTYFQNEAQLEKSRLLSDRFSAERPKGSFSTLEIQRTEQGDSAMYLCASSQSSGAGANVLTFGAGSRLTVL.

The chain couples TRBV3-1 (or the pseudogene TRBV3-2) to TRBJ1-1, with D unresolved. This CDR3 spans 15 amino acids. Germline-derived CDR1 and CDR2 are LGHDT and YNNKEL (reference sequence). V was pared by 3 bases and J by 1 base, with 12 bases between. CDR3 DNA sequence: TGTGCCAGCAGCCACGGGAAGGCGAGGAACACTGAAGCTTTCTTT. This encodes CASSHGKARNTEAFF.

The V gene is TRBV4-1, the J gene TRBJ2-7; 7 nucleotides line up with TRBD1. The V gene end was trimmed by 8 bases and the J gene end by 0 bases; junction bases not matched to a gene: 4. This CDR3 spans 13 amino acids. Germline lookup yields CDR1 MGHRA and CDR2 YSYEKL. CDR3 in DNA: TGCGCCAGCGGGACAGCCAACTCCTACGAGCAGTACTTC. It translates to CASGTANSYEQYF.

The rearrangement links TRBV29-1 to TRBJ2-7; no clear D gene. The germline V gene has CDR1 SQVTM and CDR2 ANQGSEA. V was trimmed by 1 base and J by 6 bases, leaving 13 bases between them. CDR3 length equals 13 residues. CDR3 nucleotide sequence: TGCAGCGTTGAAGGGTTCGGCGAAGGCGAGCAGTACTTC. Translated, it gives CSVEGFGEGEQYF.

J is TRBJ2-7 and V is TRBV28; 10 bases match TRBD1. CDR1 is MDHEN, CDR2 SYDVKM, per germline. The CDR3 consists of 12 residues. V gave up 4 bases and J gave up 9 bases; unmatched junction bases: 3. Here the CDR3 reads CASSYGTGVQYF. The CDR3 nucleotides are TGTGCCAGCAGTTATGGGACAGGGGTGCAGTACTTC.

The V gene is TRBV24-1, the J gene TRBJ2-1; TRBD1 or TRBD2 may be the D gene (5 bases each). CDR1 is KGHDR and CDR2 is SFDVKD in the germline V gene. The V and J ends lost 3 bases and 9 bases respectively, with 17 bases between them. The CDR3 consists of 15 residues. CDR3 loop: CATSDPRGSGGEQFF. In nucleotides, the CDR3 is TGTGCCACCAGTGATCCCCGGGGATCTGGGGGTGAGCAGTTCTTC.

About this clone itself: Other nucleotide sequences in the sample specify the same CDR3. The V call is TRBV27, the J call TRBJ2-7, with TRBD1 identical over 10 bases. Germline V gene lookup returns CDR1 MNHEY and CDR2 SMNVEV (reference sequence). The CDR3 has 14 residues. J gave up 4 bases and V 5 bases, and 5 bases lay outside the gene matches. The CDR3 DNA follows: TGTGCCAGCAGTCCCGGGACAGGGGTGTACGAGCAGTACTTC. Translated, it gives CASSPGTGVYEQYF.

The rearrangement joins TRBV6-2 or TRBV6-3 to TRBJ2-7; 9 nucleotides agree with TRBD2. The V gene end was trimmed by 5 bases and the J gene end by 1 base; junction bases not matched to a gene: 3. Germline V gene sequence: CDR1 MNHEY, CDR2 SVGEGT. The length of the CDR3 is 14 residues. The CDR3 nucleotides read TGTGCCAGCAGTGGTAGCGGGGGTTCCTACGAGCAGTACTTC. This gives the protein CASSGSGGSYEQYF.

The V and J genes are TRBV27 and TRBJ2-3; TRBD1 aligns across 7 bases. The germline CDR1 and CDR2 sequences are MNHEY and SMNVEV (reference sequence). The CDR3 is made up of 16 amino acids. V was clipped by 4 bases and J by 2 bases; unmatched bases: 9. In nucleotides, the CDR3 is TGTGCCAGCAGTTCTACAGGGGACCGACACACAGATACGCAGTATTTT. Its translation: CASSSTGDRHTDTQYF.

This clone was observed once. The chain links TRBV16 to TRBJ1-5, with a possible D match to TRBD1 (6 bases). The CDR3 is 15 residues long. Looked up from germline, CDR1 is KGHSY and CDR2 is FQNENV. The V end was cut by 4 bases, the J end by 6 bases, with 16 bases between. The CDR3 loop is CASSRLAGEGQPQHF. The CDR3 coding sequence is TGTGCCAGCAGCCGATTGGCAGGGGAAGGTCAGCCCCAGCATTTT.

This rearrangement joins TRBV9 to TRBJ1-4, with D uncertain. V was shortened by 2 bases and J by 8 bases, with 13 bases between the two germline ends. Per germline, CDR1 SGDLS and CDR2 YYNGEE. CDR3 length equals 14 residues. The CDR3 DNA sequence: TGTGCCAGCAGCGTCTCGGACGCCAGAGAAAAACTGTTTTTT. It is translated as CASSVSDAREKLFF.

The chain couples TRBV19 to TRBJ2-1, with 9 bases fitting TRBD2. The CDR3 spans 16 residues. Germline V gene data show CDR1 as LNHDA and CDR2 as SQIVND (reference sequence). V shed 3 bases and J 7 bases; nucleotides not matched to a gene: 10. The CDR3 here is CASSILAGGPGNEQFF. In nucleotides, the CDR3 is TGTGCCAGTAGTATCCTTGCGGGAGGGCCGGGAAATGAGCAGTTCTTC.

V and J are TRBV5-1 and TRBJ1-1; D is unclear. V lost 0 bases to trimming and J lost 5 bases, with 14 bases between them. CDR1 SGHRS and CDR2 YFSETQ come from the germline V gene. The CDR3 covers 15 residues. As DNA, the CDR3 is TGCGCCAGCAGCTTGGTCCCGGGAACGAGGACTGAAGCTTTCTTT. Its protein product is CASSLVPGTRTEAFF.

This chain uses TRBV28 with TRBJ2-3; D uncertain. The CDR3 is made up of 11 amino acids. Trimming took 10 bases from V and 6 from J, leaving 11 bases between them. The V gene's germline CDR1 is MDHEN and CDR2 SYDVKM. Here the CDR3 DNA reads TGTGCCACCCTGACCGAGGATACGCAGTATTTT. Translating it yields CATLTEDTQYF.

The genes are TRBV7-2 and TRBJ2-2; 11 bases line up with TRBD2. The CDR3 is made up of 16 amino acids. The V and J ends lost 6 bases and 3 bases, in that order; junction bases with no gene match: 6. CDR1 and CDR2 from the germline V gene are SGHTA and FQGNSA. This CDR3 is CASSLLAGEYTGELFF. The CDR3 region has the DNA TGTGCCAGCAGTCTACTAGCGGGAGAGTACACCGGGGAGCTGTTTTTT.